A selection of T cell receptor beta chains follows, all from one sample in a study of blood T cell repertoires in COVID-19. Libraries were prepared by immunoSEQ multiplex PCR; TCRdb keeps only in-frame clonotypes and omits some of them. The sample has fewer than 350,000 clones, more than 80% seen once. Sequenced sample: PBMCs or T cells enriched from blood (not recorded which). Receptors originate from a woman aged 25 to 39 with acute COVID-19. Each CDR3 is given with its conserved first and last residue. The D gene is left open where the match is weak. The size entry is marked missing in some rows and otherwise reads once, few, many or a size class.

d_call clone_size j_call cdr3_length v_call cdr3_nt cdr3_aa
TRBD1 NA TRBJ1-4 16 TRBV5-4 TGTGCCAGCAGCTTCTTAGGACAGGGGGACCATGAAAAACTGTTTTTT CASSFLGQGDHEKLFF
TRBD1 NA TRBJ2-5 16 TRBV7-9 TGTGCCAGCAGCTATGGAATGGGACAGACTCAAGAGACCCAGTACTTC CASSYGMGQTQETQYF
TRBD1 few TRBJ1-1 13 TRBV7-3 TGTGCCAGCAGCTTAAAAGGGACAGGTGAAGCTTTCTTT CASSLKGTGEAFF
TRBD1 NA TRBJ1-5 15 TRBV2 TGTGCCAGCGGAGGCAGGGGGTCCGCAGATCAGCCCCAGCATTTT CASGGRGSADQPQHF
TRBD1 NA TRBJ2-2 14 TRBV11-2 TGTGCCAGCAGCTCACAGGGGGACACCGGGGAGCTGTTTTTT CASSSQGDTGELFF
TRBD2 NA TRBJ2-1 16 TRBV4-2 TGTGCCAGCAGCCAGGATCTAGCGGGAGGGTACAATGAGCAGTTCTTC CASSQDLAGGYNEQFF
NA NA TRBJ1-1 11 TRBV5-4 TGTGCCAGCTCCTTGAACACTGAAGCTTTCTTT CASSLNTEAFF
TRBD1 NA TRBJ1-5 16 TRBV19 TGTGCCAGTAGTATGGACAGGGGGCATAGCAATCAGCCCCAGCATTTT CASSMDRGHSNQPQHF
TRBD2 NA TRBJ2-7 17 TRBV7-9 TGTGCCAGCAGCGCCGCCGGGGGGCGGGAGGTCCGGGACGAGCAGTACTTC CASSAAGGREVRDEQYF
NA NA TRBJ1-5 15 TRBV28 TGTGCCAGCAGTTTAATGGGGCTCGGCAATCAGCCCCAGCATTTT CASSLMGLGNQPQHF
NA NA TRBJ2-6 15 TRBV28 TGTGCCAGCATGGGGGGAGGAGGTGGGGCCAACGTCCTGACTTTC CASMGGGGGANVLTF
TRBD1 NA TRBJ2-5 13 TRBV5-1 TGCGCCAGCAGCGCGGACAGGGACGAGACCCAGTACTTC CASSADRDETQYF
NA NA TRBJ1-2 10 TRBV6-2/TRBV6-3 TGTGCCAGCAGTGGGGCCTCGTCTACCTTC CASSGASSTF